The 27 T cell receptor beta chains in this list originate from one sample, sequenced in a study of blood T cells in healthy people across ages. Together with a sample-barcoded 5' primer, a J-beta primer mix was included in a second PCR lasting 7 to 11 cycles. One entry per CDR3 protein, called by TCRdb with MiXCR from the 5' RACE reads. The sample records around 700,000 distinct CDR3 sequences, roughly 25% being singletons. The same specimen was also included in a second study, on T cells of mothers and their children.

The sequenced material came from blood. The receptor set was obtained from a boy between 10 and 17 years old in good health.

The genes are TRBV20-1 and TRBJ2-5; 7 bases are shared with TRBD2. The trim removed 0 bases at V and 3 bases at J, leaving 7 bases unmatched. Germline values: CDR1 DFQATT, CDR2 SNEGSKA (reference sequence). CDR3 length equals 15 residues. This chain's CDR3 is CSARDLLADKETQYF. The DNA for the CDR3 is TGCAGTGCTAGAGATCTTCTAGCGGATAAAGAGACCCAGTACTTC.

A few counts support this clonotype. The chain employs TRBV7-8 and TRBJ2-3, with D possibly TRBD1 on 6 matching bases. The CDR3 has 15 amino acids. The germline V gene encodes CDR1 SGHVS and CDR2 FQNEAQ. The V end lost 1 base, the J end lost 1 base, and 9 bases lay between the germline ends. CDR3 DNA: TGTGCCAGCAGCTTAGGACACAGGGGCACAGATACGCAGTATTTT. It specifies CASSLGHRGTDTQYF.

The chain is built from TRBV20-1 and TRBJ2-3, with 11 bases aligning to TRBD2. The germline gives CDR1 DFQATT, CDR2 SNEGSKA (reference sequence). The V gene end was trimmed by 3 bases and the J gene end by 5 bases; junction bases not matched to a gene: 4. The CDR3 loop spans 14 amino acids. The DNA for the CDR3 is TGCAGTGCTAGTCCACTAGCGGGAGTAGATACGCAGTATTTT. This sequence encodes CSASPLAGVDTQYF.

V usage is TRBV9 and J usage is TRBJ2-5; D might be TRBD2 (5 bases). The DNA end favors TRBJ2-1, so the J call may be wrong. Germline CDR1 and CDR2: SGDLS and YYNGEE. The CDR3 is 16 residues long. The CDR3 reads CASSVEDGIGIDEQFF. In DNA, the CDR3 is TGTGCCAGCAGCGTAGAGGACGGGATTGGGATAGATGAGCAGTTCTTC.

DNA for the CDR3: TGCGCCAGCAGCCAAGGGCTAGCGGGAAAGATGACAGATACGCAGTATTTT. Its protein product is CASSQGLAGKMTDTQYF. The rearrangement uses TRBV4-3 and TRBJ2-3, with 9 bases fitting TRBD2. Unmatched junction bases numbered 8, after V lost 1 base and J lost 3 bases. CDR1 and CDR2 from the germline V gene are LGHNA and YSLEER. The CDR3 has 17 amino acids.

This clonotype was seen only a few times. V and J are TRBV25-1 and TRBJ2-3; 8 bases are shared with TRBD1. The CDR3 extends over 14 amino acids. J was trimmed by 0 bases and V by 4 bases; bases with no gene match: 0. Germline values: CDR1 MGHDK, CDR2 SYGVNS. CDR3 coding DNA: TGTGCCAGCAGTGGGACAGGGAGCACAGATACGCAGTATTTT. This translates into CASSGTGSTDTQYF.

J is TRBJ1-1 and V is TRBV2, with D uncertain. V was pared by 6 bases and J by 1 base, with 9 bases between. The CDR3 is 13 amino acids. CDR1 SNHLY and CDR2 FYNNEI come from the germline V gene. CDR3 in DNA: TGTGCCAGCAGCCCCTCCGAGAACACTGAAGCTTTCTTT. Protein: CASSPSENTEAFF.

J is TRBJ2-4 and V is TRBV5-5; 10 bases are shared with TRBD1. J lost 10 bases, V lost 3 bases, and 4 bases had no gene match. CDR3 length equals 13 residues. Per the germline V gene, CDR1 is SGHKS and CDR2 is YYEKEE (reference sequence). The CDR3 protein is CASSSGQGRIQYF. The CDR3 DNA reads TGTGCCAGCAGCTCGGGACAGGGGCGGATTCAGTACTTC.

V is TRBV6-2 or TRBV6-3 and J is TRBJ2-7; D gene uncertain. CDR3 length: 15 amino acids. Trimming removed 5 bases at V and 0 bases at J, with 14 bases between. Looked up from germline, CDR1 is MNHEY and CDR2 is SVGEGT. CDR3 nucleotides: TGTGCCAGCAGTCTCTACCCAGATCCCTCCTACGAGCAGTACTTC. Its protein is CASSLYPDPSYEQYF.

The chain couples TRBV18 to TRBJ2-7, with 8 bases that match TRBD1. Germline values: CDR1 KGHSH, CDR2 LQKENI. The V segment lost 2 bases and the J segment 5 bases; nucleotides outside the gene matches: 8. This CDR3 spans 15 amino acids. The CDR3 region is CASSPWTGSVNEQYF. For the CDR3, the DNA is TGTGCCAGCTCACCATGGACAGGGTCGGTGAACGAGCAGTACTTC.

This rearrangement joins TRBV20-1 to TRBJ2-3; a possible D gene is TRBD1 (5 bases). V was clipped by 3 bases and J by 5 bases, with 12 bases between them. CDR1 and CDR2 from the germline V gene are DFQATT and SNEGSKA (reference sequence). The CDR3 extends over 13 amino acids. Here the CDR3 DNA reads TGCAGTGCTAGTTTCCAGGGAATAGATACGCAGTATTTT. Translation: CSASFQGIDTQYF.

This clonotype was seen only a few times. This chain joins TRBV29-1 and TRBJ2-1; maybe TRBD1 (6 bases). This CDR3 contains 13 residues. V gave up 6 bases and J gave up 10 bases, with 19 bases separating them. Germline-derived CDR1 and CDR2 are SQVTM and ANQGSEA. CDR3 region: CSVAIIQGSEQFF. CDR3 DNA: TGCAGCGTCGCCATAATTCAGGGGAGCGAGCAGTTCTTC.

The chain couples TRBV19 to TRBJ1-2, with D possibly matching TRBD1 (5 bases). The CDR3 consists of 15 residues. In germline, CDR1 is LNHDA, CDR2 SQIVND (reference sequence). Deletions cut 3 bases from V and 4 bases from J, with 15 bases between. The DNA for the CDR3 is TGTGCCAGTAGTATGGGCTGGGGGGGAAGCTATGGCTACACCTTC. Amino acid sequence: CASSMGWGGSYGYTF.

The chain has TRBV20-1 and TRBJ1-1, with D tentatively TRBD1 (5 bases). The ends were cut back, 3 bases at V and 7 bases at J, with 18 bases in the middle. Germline V gene lookup returns CDR1 DFQATT and CDR2 SNEGSKA (reference sequence). The CDR3 runs 14 residues. For the CDR3, the DNA is TGCAGTGCTAGTCCCATTTTGGGGGTGGGTGAAGCTTTCTTT. This gives the protein CSASPILGVGEAFF.

This clonotype has only a few counts. One junction end disagrees with the germline gene, perhaps due to a read error. The chain uses TRBV11-1 and TRBJ2-1; no firm D call. The CDR3 spans 14 residues. Per germline, CDR1 SGHAT and CDR2 FQDESV (reference sequence). DNA for the CDR3: TGTGCCGGCAGCTTCCCCGGACGGAACAATGAGCAGTTCTTC. The encoded protein is CAGSFPGRNNEQFF.

This clonotype was detected only a few times. The rearrangement uses TRBV2 and TRBJ2-1; 7 nucleotides agree with TRBD2. CDR3 length: 15 residues. V gave up 10 bases and J gave up 7 bases; unmatched junction bases: 16. Germline lookup yields CDR1 SNHLY and CDR2 FYNNEI. The CDR3 reads CAIPPGAGPSNEQFF. The CDR3 region has the DNA TGTGCCATCCCTCCGGGAGCGGGGCCGTCTAATGAGCAGTTCTTC.

This chain joins TRBV5-1 and TRBJ2-1; possibly TRBD1 for D (6 bases). The CDR3 is 17 amino acids. Germline loops: CDR1 SGHRS, CDR2 YFSETQ. Trimming removed 0 bases at V and 3 bases at J, with 16 bases between. The CDR3 nucleotides read TGCGCCAGCAGCTTGGTGGGGGCAGCATATTACTACAATGAGCAGTTCTTC. Its translation is CASSLVGAAYYYNEQFF.

Of note for this clonotype: Germline and junction disagree at one end, which may indicate a read error. This chain uses TRBV28 with TRBJ2-7; TRBD1 aligns across 7 bases. This CDR3 is built from 15 residues. CDR1 and CDR2 from the germline V gene are MDHEN and SYDVKM. As DNA, the CDR3 is TGTGCCAGCAGTTTTGCAGGACAGGACTCCTACGGGCAGTACTTC. This encodes CASSFAGQDSYGQYF.

This clonotype was seen more than once but under ten times. This sequence joins TRBV12-3 or TRBV12-4 and TRBJ2-1; 9 bases are shared with TRBD1. The CDR3 runs to 15 residues. With 5 bases clipped from V and 7 bases from J, the junction kept 9 bases outside the gene matches. The CDR3 bases are TGTGCCAGCAGTCCGGGACAGGGTCACGGTAATGAGCAGTTCTTC. Amino acid sequence: CASSPGQGHGNEQFF.

V usage is TRBV29-1 and J usage is TRBJ2-5; 12 nucleotides agree with TRBD2. The J call could be wrong; TRBJ2-7 is a better fit for the DNA end. Germline V gene lookup returns CDR1 SQVTM and CDR2 ANQGSEA. This CDR3 region has 15 residues. CDR3 sequence reads: CSVESTSGGSYEQYF. The CDR3 region has the DNA TGCAGCGTTGAATCGACTAGCGGGGGCTCCTACGAGCAGTACTTC.

This clonotype has a handful of counts. The chain carries TRBV7-9 and TRBJ2-5; 8 bases match TRBD1. Germline V gene sequence: CDR1 SEHNR, CDR2 FQNEAQ (reference sequence). V gave up 5 bases and J gave up 3 bases; unmatched junction bases: 17. The CDR3 has 18 residues. The CDR3 DNA follows: TGTGCCAGCAGCCCCGGGGACGGCGGGGACAGGATTAAAGAGACCCAGTACTTC. This sequence encodes CASSPGDGGDRIKETQYF.

Here the CDR3 reads CSARRDIVAYEQYF. The CDR3 DNA sequence: TGCAGTGCTAGGAGGGACATCGTAGCCTACGAGCAGTACTTC. The genes are TRBV20-1 and TRBJ2-1; TRBD1 is a possible D gene (6 bases). The J call may be incorrect, as the DNA end agrees better with TRBJ2-7. There are 14 residues in the CDR3. Germline loops: CDR1 DFQATT, CDR2 SNEGSKA (reference sequence).

This clonotype has only a few counts. The chain links TRBV29-1 to TRBJ1-2; no definite D call. Germline V gene data show CDR1 as SQVTM and CDR2 as ANQGSEA. The germline V and J ends were trimmed by 6 bases and 0 bases, with 17 bases remaining between them. The CDR3 consists of 15 residues. Written as DNA, the CDR3 is TGCAGCGTCATTGATGCGGGCAAAACTAACTATGGCTACACCTTC. Its protein is CSVIDAGKTNYGYTF.

The chain carries TRBV21-1 and TRBJ2-5; the D segment call TRBD1 is taken from the table without a DNA check. The J call is uncertain, as TRBJ2-1 better fits the DNA end. TRBV21-1 corresponds to a pseudogene. This CDR3 region has 16 residues. The CDR3 DNA follows: TGTGCCAGCAGCAGGAGACGGGGGGGCGAGGACAATGAGCAGTTCTTC. Translation gives CASSRRRGGEDNEQFF.

The chain recombines TRBV2 with TRBJ2-1, with D perhaps given as TRBD1 or TRBD2 (6 bases each). The ends were cut back, 10 bases at V and 8 bases at J, with 24 bases in the middle. This CDR3 has 15 residues. The germline CDR1 and CDR2 sequences are SNHLY and FYNNEI. This CDR3 is CAISPTGAKLDEQFF. The DNA for the CDR3 is TGTGCCATCTCCCCCACGGGGGCAAAGTTGGATGAGCAGTTCTTC.

CDR3 sequence reads: CASSQDPDNEQFF. The CDR3 DNA sequence: TGCGCCAGCAGCCAAGATCCGGACAATGAGCAGTTCTTC. The chain combines TRBV4-1 with TRBJ2-1; D uncertain. Germline V lookup: CDR1 MGHRA, CDR2 YSYEKL. V was clipped by 0 bases and J by 5 bases, with 5 bases between them. This CDR3 has 13 residues.

There are a few counts of this clonotype. V is TRBV7-8 and J is TRBJ1-3, with a possible D match to TRBD1 (5 bases). The CDR3 covers 15 residues. Trimming removed 5 bases at V and 3 bases at J, with 14 bases between. Looked up from germline, CDR1 is SGHVS and CDR2 is FQNEAQ. The CDR3, as DNA: TGTGCCAGCAGCGCTCCTGGGGGGAGTGGAAACACCATATATTTT. Its protein is CASSAPGGSGNTIYF.